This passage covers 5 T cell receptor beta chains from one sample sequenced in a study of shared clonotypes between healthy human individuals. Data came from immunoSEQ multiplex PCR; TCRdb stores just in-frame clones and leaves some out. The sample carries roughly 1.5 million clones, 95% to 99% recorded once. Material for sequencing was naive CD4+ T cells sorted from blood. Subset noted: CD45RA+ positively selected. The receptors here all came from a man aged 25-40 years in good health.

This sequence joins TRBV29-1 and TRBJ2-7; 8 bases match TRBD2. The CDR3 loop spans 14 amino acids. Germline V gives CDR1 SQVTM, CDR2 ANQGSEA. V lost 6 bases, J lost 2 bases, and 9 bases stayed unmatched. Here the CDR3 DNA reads TGCAGCGTCAACGAGCGGGAGTCCCCCTACGAGCAGTACTTC. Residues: CSVNERESPYEQYF.

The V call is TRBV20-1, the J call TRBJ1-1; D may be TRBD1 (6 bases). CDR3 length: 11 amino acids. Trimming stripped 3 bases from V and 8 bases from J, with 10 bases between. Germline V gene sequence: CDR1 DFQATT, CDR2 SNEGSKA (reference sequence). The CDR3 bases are TGCAGTGCTAGTTGGACAGCCGAAGCTTTCTTT. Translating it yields CSASWTAEAFF.

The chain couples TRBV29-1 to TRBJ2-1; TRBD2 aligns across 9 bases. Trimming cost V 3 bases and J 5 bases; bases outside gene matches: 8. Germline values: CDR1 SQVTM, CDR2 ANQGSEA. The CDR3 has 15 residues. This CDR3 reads CSVESREGLHNEQFF. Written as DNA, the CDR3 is TGCAGCGTTGAGTCGCGGGAGGGCCTCCACAATGAGCAGTTCTTC.

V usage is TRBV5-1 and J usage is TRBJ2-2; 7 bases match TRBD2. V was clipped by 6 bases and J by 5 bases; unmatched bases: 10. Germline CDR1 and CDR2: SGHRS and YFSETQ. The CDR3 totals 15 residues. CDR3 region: CASIPGGSRTGELFF. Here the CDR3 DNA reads TGCGCCAGCATCCCCGGCGGGAGTCGTACCGGGGAGCTGTTTTTT.

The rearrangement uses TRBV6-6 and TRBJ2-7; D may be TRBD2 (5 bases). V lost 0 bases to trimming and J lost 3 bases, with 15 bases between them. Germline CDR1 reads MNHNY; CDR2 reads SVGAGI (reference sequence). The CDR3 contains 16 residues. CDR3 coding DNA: TGTGCCAGCAGTTACTCCCGGCCGGGATTTTACTACGAGCAGTACTTC. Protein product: CASSYSRPGFYYEQYF.